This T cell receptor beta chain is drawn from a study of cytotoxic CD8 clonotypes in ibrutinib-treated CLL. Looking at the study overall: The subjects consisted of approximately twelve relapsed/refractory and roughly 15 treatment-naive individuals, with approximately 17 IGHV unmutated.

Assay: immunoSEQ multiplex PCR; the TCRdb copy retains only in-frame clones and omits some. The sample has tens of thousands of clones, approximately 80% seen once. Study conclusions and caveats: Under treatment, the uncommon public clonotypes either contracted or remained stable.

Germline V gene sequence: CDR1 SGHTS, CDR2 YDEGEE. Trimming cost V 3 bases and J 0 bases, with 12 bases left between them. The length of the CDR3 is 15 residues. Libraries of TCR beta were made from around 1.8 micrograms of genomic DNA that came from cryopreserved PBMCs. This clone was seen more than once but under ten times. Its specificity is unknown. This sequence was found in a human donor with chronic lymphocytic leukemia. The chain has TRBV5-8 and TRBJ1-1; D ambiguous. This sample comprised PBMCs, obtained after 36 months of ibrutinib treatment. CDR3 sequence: CASSWRVPMNTEAFF. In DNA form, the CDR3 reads TGTGCCAGCAGCTGGCGGGTGCCCATGAACACTGAAGCTTTCTTT.